This TCR beta chain comes out of a study of CD8+ T cells in alopecia areata. General study results and limits: On tofacitinib, scalp and blood still held many of the expanded lesional clones.

Indicated treatment: oral pan-JAK inhibitor, 5-10 mg twice daily. Sampling of alopecia areata patients yielded lesional scalp punch biopsies as well as peripheral blood. As for this clone: Its cognate antigen is unknown.

The trim removed 2 bases at V and 6 bases at J, leaving 3 bases unmatched. CDR1 KGHSH and CDR2 LQKENI come from the germline V gene. The CDR3 spans 13 residues. Extracted RNA was reverse transcribed, and the resulting cDNA served as sequencing template. Measured with immunoSEQ multiplex PCR; TCRdb has only the in-frame clones, and not every one. Here the sample spans 200,000 to 250,000 clones, 64% being singletons. The starting material was CD4+ T cells sorted from blood, obtained at week 4, from a patient treated with tofacitinib. The sequence derives from a human donor with alopecia areata. The chain combines TRBV18 with TRBJ1-2; 7 bases fit TRBD1. The CDR3: CASSPKGADGYTF. The CDR3 nucleotides read TGTGCCAGCTCACCAAAGGGGGCGGATGGCTACACCTTC. The full variable domain, rest sourced from reference TRBV18 and TRBJ1-2, is NAGVMQNPRHLVRRRGQEARLRCSPMKGHSHVYWYRQLPEEGLKFMVYLQKENIIDESGMPKERFSAEFPKEGPSILRIQQVVRGDSAAYFCASSPKGADGYTFGSGTRLTVV.